This record covers a single T cell receptor (beta chain). Trimming shortened V by 4 bases and J by 6 bases, and 16 bases separated the two germline ends. This CDR3 spans 14 amino acids. Germline CDR1 LNHDA, CDR2 SQIVND (reference sequence). The data derive from a study of blood T cell repertoires in COVID-19. Study-level background: The cDNA or gDNA used as material had been derived from T cells, B-cell-depleted T cells, or PBMCs.

The assay was immunoSEQ multiplex PCR, and TCRdb's table has in-frame clones only and misses some. The sample has approximately 250,000 clones, about nine tenths seen once. Cohort assignment relied on participant-reported clinical history. V gene TRBV19 combines with J gene TRBJ2-7; D possibly corresponds to TRBD2 (5 bases). Material for sequencing was PBMCs or T cells enriched from blood (not recorded which). This TCR was sampled from a woman in her thirties or forties with acute COVID-19. The CDR3 here is CASSNWRAGSEQYF. The CDR3 DNA is TGTGCCAGTAGTAATTGGCGGGCTGGGAGCGAGCAGTACTTC.